Shown below are 4 T cell receptor beta chains from a single sample sequenced in a study of blood T cell repertoires in COVID-19. The data were produced by immunoSEQ multiplex PCR, yet TCRdb's version contains in-frame clones alone and is incomplete. The data hold about 97,000 clones, with around nine tenths observed a single time. The material sequenced was peripheral blood. The receptors come from a woman in her forties or fifties with COVID-19, enrolled during active disease.

The chain joins TRBV7-2 to TRBJ2-1, with 9 bases aligning to TRBD2. The CDR3 has 14 residues. Germline assignment: CDR1 SGHTA and CDR2 FQGNSA. With 6 bases clipped from V and 4 bases from J, the junction kept 4 bases outside the gene matches. The CDR3 DNA reads as TGTGCCAGCAGGCTAGCGGGGTCATACAATGAGCAGTTCTTC. The encoded protein is CASRLAGSYNEQFF.

CDR3 in DNA: TGTGCCAGTAGTATAGGACAGAGCTCTGGAAACACCATATATTTT. Amino acids: CASSIGQSSGNTIYF. The gene calls are TRBV19 and TRBJ1-3; D is perhaps TRBD1 (5 bases). Germline assignment: CDR1 LNHDA and CDR2 SQIVND (reference sequence). This CDR3 has 15 amino acids. The V end was cut by 1 base, the J end by 0 bases, with 7 bases between.

The CDR3 sequence: CASSQGQGNNSPLHF. The CDR3 nucleotides read TGTGCCAGCAGCCAAGGACAGGGTAATAATTCACCCCTCCACTTT. The chain has TRBV4-2 and TRBJ1-6; 7 bases match TRBD1. J was trimmed by 5 bases and V by 1 base; bases with no gene match: 2. Germline CDR1 LGHNA, CDR2 YNFKEQ. The CDR3 has 15 residues.

The rearrangement joins TRBV3-1 (or the pseudogene TRBV3-2) to TRBJ2-7; possible D gene TRBD1, 5 bases. The CDR3 extends over 12 amino acids. Germline values: CDR1 LGHDT, CDR2 YNNKEL (reference sequence). V lost 4 bases and J 8 bases, leaving 12 bases between the germline ends. CDR3 DNA sequence: TGTGCCAGCAGCCGACAGCCAAGGAAGCAGTACTTC. Encoded protein: CASSRQPRKQYF.